The 18 T cell receptor beta chains given below trace back to one sample, sequenced in a study of blood T cell repertoires in COVID-19. Assay: immunoSEQ multiplex PCR; the TCRdb copy retains only in-frame clones and omits some. The sample carries 75,000 to 80,000 clones, about 87% recorded once. Source material: peripheral blood. The receptors were sampled from a human donor in a cohort sampled during active COVID-19.

The chain couples TRBV27 to TRBJ2-1, with 7 bases that match TRBD2. This CDR3 is 13 amino acids long. Losses at the gene ends were 0 bases for V and 8 bases for J; bases not matched to a gene: 1. The germline CDR1 and CDR2 sequences are MNHEY and SMNVEV (reference sequence). The CDR3 loop is CASSLSTSHEQFF. The CDR3 bases are TGTGCCAGCAGTTTATCGACTAGCCATGAGCAGTTCTTC.

This chain joins TRBV7-3 and TRBJ2-7, with 11 bases lining up with TRBD2. The CDR3 has 14 amino acids. Germline CDR1 and CDR2: SGHTA and FQGTGA. After removal of 5 bases from V and 7 bases from J, the junction contained 7 bases not matched to a gene. The CDR3 DNA sequence: TGTGCCAGCAGCCCTAGCGGGGGGCCGGTTGAGCAGTACTTC. This translates into CASSPSGGPVEQYF.

The J gene is TRBJ1-1, the V gene TRBV5-6; tentatively, D is TRBD1 (5 bases). V was cut by 4 bases and J by 4 bases, with 17 bases left in between. Germline CDR1 reads SGHDT; CDR2 reads YYEEEE. The CDR3 is made up of 15 amino acids. CDR3 coding DNA: TGTGCCAGCAGCCCCAGCGGGGGAGTTGGCACTGAAGCTTTCTTT. This codes for CASSPSGGVGTEAFF.

V usage is TRBV19 and J usage is TRBJ2-1, with 12 bases fitting TRBD2. Germline loops: CDR1 LNHDA, CDR2 SQIVND (reference sequence). This CDR3 comprises 14 residues. J lost 7 bases, V lost 8 bases, and 6 bases had no gene match. The CDR3, as DNA: TGTGCCAGTTCGACTAGCGGGAGTGGGAATGAGCAGTTCTTC. Translated: CASSTSGSGNEQFF.

The V gene is TRBV3-1 (or the pseudogene TRBV3-2), the J gene TRBJ1-5; D is possibly TRBD1 (6 bases). Trimming shortened V by 5 bases and J by 5 bases, and 16 bases separated the two germline ends. This CDR3 contains 15 residues. The germline V gene encodes CDR1 LGHDT and CDR2 YNNKEL (reference sequence). The CDR3 here is CASSAGAGGHQPQHF. DNA for the CDR3: TGTGCCAGCAGCGCCGGGGCGGGGGGCCATCAGCCCCAGCATTTT.

The chain joins TRBV5-1 to TRBJ2-7, with D possibly being TRBD2 (5 bases). Germline V gives CDR1 SGHRS, CDR2 YFSETQ. V lost 4 bases and J lost 3, with 11 bases in between. This CDR3 spans 13 amino acids. As DNA, the CDR3 is TGCGCCAGCAGCGCCGGACTTGACTACGAGCAGTACTTC. Its protein is CASSAGLDYEQYF.

V usage is TRBV27 and J usage is TRBJ2-1; D might be TRBD2 (6 bases). Germline V gene data show CDR1 as MNHEY and CDR2 as SMNVEV (reference sequence). V was trimmed by 5 bases and J by 1 base, leaving 12 bases between them. CDR3 length: 15 amino acids. The CDR3 loop reads CASSHSGVSYNEQFF. The CDR3 coding sequence is TGTGCCAGCAGTCATAGCGGAGTGTCCTACAATGAGCAGTTCTTC.

This rearrangement joins TRBV28 to TRBJ2-7; maybe TRBD2 (5 bases). The ends were cut back, 9 bases at V and 0 bases at J, with 9 bases in the middle. The CDR3 has 12 residues. Germline assignment: CDR1 MDHEN and CDR2 SYDVKM. The CDR3 DNA follows: TGTGCCAGTCGGGAATCCTCCTACGAGCAGTACTTC. This gives the protein CASRESSYEQYF. The variable domain in full, completed from reference TRBV28 and TRBJ2-7, reads DVKVTQSSRYLVKRTGEKVFLECVQDMDHENMFWYRQDPGLGLRLIYFSYDVKMKEKGDIPEGYSVSREKKERFSLILESASTNQTSMYLCASRESSYEQYFGPGTRLTVT.

The J gene is TRBJ2-3, the V gene TRBV9; 15 bases line up with TRBD2. CDR1 and CDR2 from the germline V gene are SGDLS and YYNGEE. Unmatched junction bases numbered 4, after V lost 2 bases and J lost 6 bases. The CDR3 is 16 amino acids. CDR3 in amino acids: CASSVGTSGGMDTQYF. The CDR3 bases are TGTGCCAGCAGCGTTGGGACTAGCGGGGGGATGGATACGCAGTATTTT. The entire variable domain, with the rest obtained from reference TRBV9 and TRBJ2-3, is as follows: DSGVTQTPKHLITATGQRVTLRCSPRSGDLSVYWYQQSLDQGLQFLIQYYNGEERAKGNILERFSAQQFPDLHSELNLSSLELGDSALYFCASSVGTSGGMDTQYFGPGTRLTVL.

The V call is TRBV19, the J call TRBJ2-6; TRBD1 aligns across 7 bases. The CDR3 totals 18 residues. Germline V gene sequence: CDR1 LNHDA, CDR2 SQIVND (reference sequence). After removal of 7 bases from V and 2 bases from J, the junction contained 14 bases not matched to a gene. The CDR3 region is CASTETPGQPAGANVLTF. CDR3 coding DNA: TGTGCCAGTACCGAAACCCCGGGACAGCCTGCTGGGGCCAACGTCCTGACTTTC.

This rearrangement joins TRBV21-1 to TRBJ2-3; the table's D gene call, TRBD2, was not cross checked with the DNA. TRBV21-1 is an annotated pseudogene. The CDR3 sequence is 18 residues long. The CDR3 region has the DNA TGTGCCAGCAGCAAAGCGGGGACTAGCGGAAGATGCACAGATACGCAGTATTTT. This gives the protein CASSKAGTSGRCTDTQYF.

The V and J genes are TRBV14 and TRBJ1-2; 7 bases map to TRBD1. This CDR3 region has 13 residues. In germline, CDR1 is SGHDN, CDR2 FVKESK. Trimming took 4 bases from V and 2 from J; bases not matched to a gene: 1. CDR3 DNA sequence: TGTGCCAGCAGCCTGGGACAGAACTATGGCTACACCTTC. This gives the protein CASSLGQNYGYTF.

This clone was detected only once. This chain uses TRBV29-1 with TRBJ1-1, with a tentative D call TRBD1 (5 bases). V was shortened by 4 bases and J by 7 bases, with 19 bases between the two germline ends. In germline, CDR1 is SQVTM, CDR2 ANQGSEA. The CDR3 extends over 14 amino acids. The CDR3 loop is CSVVGIKGKGEAFF. The CDR3 DNA sequence: TGCAGCGTTGTGGGGATCAAGGGGAAAGGTGAAGCTTTCTTT.

The chain links TRBV7-3 to TRBJ2-3, with D maybe TRBD2 (6 bases). Looked up from germline, CDR1 is SGHTA and CDR2 is FQGTGA. CDR3 length: 16 amino acids. The ends were cut back, 4 bases at V and 3 bases at J, with 17 bases in the middle. The chain's CDR3 is CASSSQGGGRTDTQYF. CDR3 DNA sequence: TGTGCCAGCAGCTCCCAGGGAGGTGGTAGGACAGATACGCAGTATTTT.

The CDR3 DNA reads as TGTGCCAGCTCATCACTTATTAACAGGGATCGTGGAAACACCATATATTTT. It codes for CASSSLINRDRGNTIYF. This chain uses TRBV18 with TRBJ1-3, with a possible D match to TRBD1 (6 bases). With 5 bases removed from V and 3 bases from J, the gap between germline ends came to 20 bases. There are 17 residues in the CDR3. Germline CDR1 reads KGHSH; CDR2 reads LQKENI.

V and J are TRBV11-3 and TRBJ2-2; 8 bases are shared with TRBD1. In germline, CDR1 is SGHNT, CDR2 YENEEA. This CDR3 spans 15 amino acids. V trimming: 2 bases; J trimming: 5 bases; junction bases outside the gene matches: 4. The CDR3 protein is CASSLSTGGTGELFF. CDR3 bases: TGTGCCAGCAGCTTATCTACAGGGGGGACCGGGGAGCTGTTTTTT. The full variable domain, completed using reference TRBV11-3 and TRBJ2-2, is EAGVVQSPRYKIIEKKQPVAFWCNPISGHNTLYWYLQNLGQGPELLIRYENEEAVDDSQLPKDRFSAERLKGVDSTLKIQPAELGDSAVYLCASSLSTGGTGELFFGEGSRLTVL.

This chain connects TRBV5-1 to TRBJ1-2; 7 bases line up with TRBD1. The CDR3 loop spans 14 amino acids. The V gene's germline CDR1 is SGHRS and CDR2 YFSETQ. With 0 bases clipped from V and 6 bases from J, the junction kept 5 bases outside the gene matches. The CDR3 here is CASSLAGQRDGYTF. CDR3 DNA sequence: TGCGCCAGCAGCTTGGCGGGACAGCGCGATGGCTACACCTTC.

This chain uses TRBV2 with TRBJ1-2, with D hard to call. Trimming took 7 bases from V and 0 from J, leaving 6 bases between them. CDR3 length: 12 amino acids. Germline V lookup: CDR1 SNHLY, CDR2 FYNNEI. The chain's CDR3 is CASTRANYGYTF. In nucleotides, the CDR3 is TGTGCCAGCACCCGAGCTAACTATGGCTACACCTTC.